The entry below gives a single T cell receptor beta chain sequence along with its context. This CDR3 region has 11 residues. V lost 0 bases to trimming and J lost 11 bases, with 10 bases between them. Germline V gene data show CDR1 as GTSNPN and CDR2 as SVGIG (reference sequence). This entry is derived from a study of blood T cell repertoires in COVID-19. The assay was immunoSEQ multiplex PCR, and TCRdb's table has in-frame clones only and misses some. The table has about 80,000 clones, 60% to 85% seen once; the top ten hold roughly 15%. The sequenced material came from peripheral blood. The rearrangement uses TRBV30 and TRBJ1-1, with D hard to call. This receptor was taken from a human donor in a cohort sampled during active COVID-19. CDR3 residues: CAWSVEARAFF. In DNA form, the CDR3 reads TGTGCCTGGAGTGTAGAGGCTCGGGCTTTCTTT.